The 30 T cell receptor beta chains in this list originate from one sample, sequenced in a study. In TCRdb, the 5' RACE reads were re-called with MiXCR into one record per CDR3 protein. This sample carries approximately 40,000 distinct CDR3 sequences, less than 25% of them seen once, and the ten largest clones take over 3.5%. Tregs were sorted as CD4+CD25+CD127-/low cells. Sequenced input: Tregs sorted from blood. The source of these receptors is a female donor with breast cancer.

This clonotype was counted only a few times. The chain couples TRBV3-1 to TRBJ1-2; D perhaps matches TRBD1 (5 bases). Germline CDR1 LGHDT, CDR2 YNNKEL (reference sequence). The V end was cut by 1 base, the J end by 4 bases, with 7 bases between. This CDR3 has 13 amino acids. As DNA, the CDR3 is TGTGCCAGCAGCCAAGTGCAGGGCTATGGCTACACCTTC. It specifies CASSQVQGYGYTF. The whole variable domain, filled in from reference TRBV3-1 and TRBJ1-2, reads DTAVSQTPKYLVTQMGNDKSIKCEQNLGHDTMYWYKQDSKKFLKIMFSYNNKELIINETVPNRFSPKSPDKAHLNLHINSLELGDSAVYFCASSQVQGYGYTFGSGTRLTVV.

This clonotype appeared many times. V usage is TRBV20-1 and J usage is TRBJ2-4; no reliable D call. Germline CDR1 is DFQATT and CDR2 is SNEGSKA (reference sequence). The CDR3 runs to 14 residues. V was trimmed by 1 base and J by 0 bases, leaving 7 bases between them. The CDR3 bases are TGCAGTGCTAGAGCGGCCATAGCCAAAAACATTCAGTACTTC. Translated: CSARAAIAKNIQYF.

This clonotype was seen repeatedly, ten times or more. The chain couples TRBV4-2 to TRBJ2-1, with D hard to call. V was shortened by 2 bases and J by 0 bases, with 8 bases between the two germline ends. The CDR3 covers 15 residues. The germline V gene encodes CDR1 LGHNA and CDR2 YNFKEQ. CDR3 sequence: CASSQRKSSYNEQFF. Written as DNA, the CDR3 is TGTGCCAGCAGCCAACGCAAGAGCTCCTACAATGAGCAGTTCTTC.

There are a few counts of this clonotype. Mismatch with germline at one junction end may stem from a read error. The V call is TRBV6-6, the J call TRBJ1-5; D is uncertain. The CDR3 extends over 16 amino acids. CDR1 is MNHNY and CDR2 is SVGAGI in the germline V gene (reference sequence). CDR3 residues: CASSYLGTLSYQPQHF. The CDR3 nucleotides are TGTGCCAGCAGTTACTTGGGAACACTTAGCTATCAGCCCCAGCATTTT.

The chain combines TRBV6-5 with TRBJ2-1; D may be TRBD2 (6 bases). With 0 bases removed from V and 0 bases from J, the gap between germline ends came to 9 bases. The CDR3 consists of 16 residues. CDR1 is MNHEY and CDR2 is SVGAGI in the germline V gene. The CDR3: CASSYSSLASYNEQFF. CDR3 bases: TGTGCCAGCAGTTACTCTTCACTAGCCTCCTACAATGAGCAGTTCTTC.

The table lists this clonotype with many counts. The chain joins TRBV28 to TRBJ2-7, with D perhaps TRBD1 or TRBD2 (5 bases each). Germline CDR1 MDHEN, CDR2 SYDVKM. Between the trimmed V and J ends, which lost 5 bases and 0 bases, there was a span of 17 bases. This CDR3 spans 16 amino acids. For the CDR3, the DNA is TGTGCCAGCAGTCCGACCGGGACCTATAGCTCCTACGAGCAGTACTTC. Amino acid sequence: CASSPTGTYSSYEQYF.

This clonotype was counted ten times or more. The chain uses TRBV4-2 and TRBJ2-1; TRBD2 agrees at 14 bases. This CDR3 region has 17 residues. Germline lookup yields CDR1 LGHNA and CDR2 YNFKEQ. J gave up 7 bases and V 0 bases, and 5 bases lay outside the gene matches. The CDR3 region has the DNA TGTGCCAGCAGCCAAGATGGGACTAGCGGGAGTCTGAATGAGCAGTTCTTC. Translated, it gives CASSQDGTSGSLNEQFF.

This clonotype turned up a few times. The gene calls are TRBV4-2 and TRBJ2-7; 10 bases map to TRBD2. The germline gives CDR1 LGHNA, CDR2 YNFKEQ. The trim removed 1 base at V and 4 bases at J, leaving 7 bases unmatched. The CDR3 totals 16 residues. The CDR3 here is CASSQVSSGSQYEQYF. DNA for the CDR3: TGTGCCAGCAGCCAAGTGTCTAGCGGGAGTCAATACGAGCAGTACTTC.

This chain links TRBV6-5 with TRBJ2-2; possibly TRBD2 for D (5 bases). The CDR3 has 16 residues. V gave up 6 bases and J gave up 3 bases, with 17 bases separating them. CDR1 and CDR2 from the germline V gene are MNHEY and SVGAGI. DNA for the CDR3: TGTGCCAGCAGATCCTTTCCGGGAACTTACACCGGGGAGCTGTTTTTT. Protein: CASRSFPGTYTGELFF.

This clonotype occurred once. This could be a read error, since a much larger clone is one nucleotide away. This chain connects TRBV4-2 to TRBJ2-5, with D tentatively TRBD2 (5 bases). The V end lost 1 base, the J end lost 10 bases, and 13 bases lay between the germline ends. This CDR3 has 13 residues. CDR1 and CDR2 from the germline V gene are LGHNA and YNFKEQ. The chain's CDR3 is CASSQALFGVQYF. The CDR3 DNA follows: TGTGCCAGCAGCCAAGCCTTATTCGGGGTCCAGTACTTC.

The chain joins TRBV7-9 to TRBJ2-1, with 8 bases lining up with TRBD2. The CDR3 is made up of 16 amino acids. CDR1 SEHNR and CDR2 FQNEAQ come from the germline V gene (reference sequence). V lost 1 base, J lost 3 bases, and 5 bases stayed unmatched. The CDR3 here is CASSLETSEYYNEQFF. The DNA for the CDR3 is TGTGCCAGCAGCTTAGAGACTAGCGAATACTACAATGAGCAGTTCTTC.

This clonotype was counted ten times or more. The chain uses TRBV6-1 and TRBJ2-7, with TRBD2 identical over 7 bases. The CDR3 covers 13 residues. V dropped 6 bases and J dropped 4; count of bases not matched to a gene: 6. CDR1 and CDR2 (germline): MNHNS, SASEGT. Here the CDR3 DNA reads TGTGCCAGCAGAGCAAGGCGGGGGTACGAGCAGTACTTC. It encodes CASRARRGYEQYF.

The chain links TRBV20-1 to TRBJ2-7, with a possible D match to TRBD2 (5 bases). V lost 0 bases, J lost 8 bases, and 20 bases lay in between. The CDR3 is 15 residues long. The germline V gene has CDR1 DFQATT and CDR2 SNEGSKA (reference sequence). The CDR3 nucleotides are TGCAGTGCTAGAGATAGGGTCGGGGAAAAGTCGAAGCAGTACTTC. This encodes CSARDRVGEKSKQYF.

The sample holds a few counts of this clonotype. The chain links TRBV5-1 to TRBJ2-1, with D perhaps TRBD2 (6 bases). CDR3 length equals 15 residues. Looked up from germline, CDR1 is SGHRS and CDR2 is YFSETQ. With 0 bases removed from V and 1 base from J, the gap between germline ends came to 8 bases. Here the CDR3 DNA reads TGCGCCAGCAGCTTGGAAAGCGGGTCCTACAATGAGCAGTTCTTC. Its translation: CASSLESGSYNEQFF.

In this sample, this clonotype turned up many times. V gene TRBV15 combines with J gene TRBJ2-1, with 10 bases that match TRBD2. This CDR3 contains 17 residues. V lost 6 bases to trimming and J lost 3 bases; unmatched junction nucleotides: 11. Germline values: CDR1 LNHNV, CDR2 YYDKDF (reference sequence). CDR3 DNA sequence: TGTGCCACCAGGGTTTCTAGCGGGAGAAGTGTCTACAATGAGCAGTTCTTC. It specifies CATRVSSGRSVYNEQFF.

Many counts were recorded for this clonotype. The chain has TRBV28 and TRBJ1-2, with D tentatively TRBD1 (5 bases). The length of the CDR3 is 13 residues. Germline V gene lookup returns CDR1 MDHEN and CDR2 SYDVKM. V lost 6 bases, J lost 2 bases, and 10 bases lay in between. CDR3 DNA: TGTGCCAGCAGCCTAGGGGCGAACTATGGCTACACCTTC. It specifies CASSLGANYGYTF.

This clonotype was detected ten times or more. The rearrangement joins TRBV20-1 to TRBJ2-1; a possible D gene is TRBD2 (5 bases). This CDR3 has 15 residues. From germline, CDR1 is DFQATT and CDR2 SNEGSKA (reference sequence). With 0 bases removed from V and 3 bases from J, the gap between germline ends came to 12 bases. CDR3 nucleotides: TGCAGTGCTAGAGATAAAAGCGGTTACTACAATGAGCAGTTCTTC. This gives the protein CSARDKSGYYNEQFF.

Only a few counts were recorded for this clonotype. The chain carries TRBV7-7 and TRBJ2-1, with D unclear. The CDR3 is 15 amino acids. Between the trimmed V and J ends, which lost 5 bases and 5 bases, there was a span of 16 bases. Germline V lookup: CDR1 SSHAT, CDR2 FNYEAQ (reference sequence). As DNA, the CDR3 is TGTGCCAGCAGCACCGCCCTTTGGGGTGACAATGAGCAGTTCTTC. This sequence encodes CASSTALWGDNEQFF.

To note about this clonotype: Given a much more abundant clone one base away, this may be a read error. The rearrangement links TRBV5-1 to TRBJ2-5; D ambiguous. The CDR3 has 14 residues. CDR1 and CDR2 (germline): SGHRS, YFSETQ. The CDR3 region has the DNA TGCGCCAGCAGCCTCACCTCCCTCCAAGAGACCCAGCACTTC. Translation gives CASSLTSLQETQHF.

A word on this clonotype: One junction end does not reproduce the germline sequence, and a read error may be involved. CDR3 amino acids: CASSHKYRGGLEGF. The CDR3 region has the DNA TGTGCCAGCAGTCATAAATATAGGGGGGGACTAGAAGGCTTC. The genes are TRBV28 and TRBJ2-4; 8 nucleotides align to TRBD2. Germline CDR1 reads MDHEN; CDR2 reads SYDVKM. The CDR3 contains 14 residues.

This clonotype was recorded at least ten times. The chain couples TRBV5-1 to TRBJ2-5; a weak D match, TRBD1 (5 bases). Germline-derived CDR1 and CDR2 are SGHRS and YFSETQ. This CDR3 is 14 amino acids long. Trimming removed 0 bases from V and 5 bases from J, with 11 bases in between. CDR3 sequence: CASSLGQFYETQYF. The DNA of the CDR3 is TGCGCCAGCAGCTTGGGACAGTTTTACGAGACCCAGTACTTC.

This clonotype was recorded at least ten times. CDR3 in amino acids: CASSETMARGDIQYF. DNA of the CDR3: TGTGCCAGCAGCGAGACTATGGCCCGAGGGGACATTCAGTACTTC. V usage is TRBV4-2 and J usage is TRBJ2-4, with D tentatively TRBD1 or TRBD2 (5 bases each). The ends were cut back, 5 bases at V and 8 bases at J, with 19 bases in the middle. The CDR3 sequence is 15 residues long. The germline V gene encodes CDR1 LGHNA and CDR2 YNFKEQ.

V gene TRBV28 combines with J gene TRBJ2-7; 7 bases fit TRBD2. Germline V gene lookup returns CDR1 MDHEN and CDR2 SYDVKM. Trimming removed 7 bases from V and 0 bases from J; junction bases left unmatched: 6. The CDR3 spans 14 residues. CDR3 in amino acids: CASTPGGGSYEQYF. CDR3 nucleotide sequence: TGTGCCAGCACGCCGGGCGGGGGCTCCTACGAGCAGTACTTC.

The V gene is TRBV13, the J gene TRBJ2-7, with TRBD2 matching 7 bases. Germline CDR1 and CDR2: PRHDT and FYEKMQ (reference sequence). This CDR3 is 15 amino acids long. V dropped 7 bases and J dropped 6; count of bases not matched to a gene: 15. CDR3 sequence reads: CASTLYAASGAEQYF. The CDR3, as DNA: TGTGCCAGCACCCTTTACGCGGCTAGCGGCGCCGAGCAGTACTTC.

This clonotype appeared many times. The chain carries TRBV7-6 and TRBJ2-7; perhaps D is TRBD1 or TRBD2 (5 bases each). In germline, CDR1 is SGHVS, CDR2 FNYEAQ. The CDR3 spans 13 residues. The ends were cut back, 5 bases at V and 2 bases at J, with 10 bases in the middle. The CDR3 DNA reads as TGTGCCAGCAGCCGGGACGTAGCCTACGAGCAGTACTTC. Protein: CASSRDVAYEQYF.

For the CDR3, the DNA is TGCGCCAGCAGCCCGGCGGGACTAGCGATGAATGAGCAGTTCTTC. Its translation is CASSPAGLAMNEQFF. The chain employs TRBV5-1 and TRBJ2-1, with 10 bases matching TRBD2. The germline V gene encodes CDR1 SGHRS and CDR2 YFSETQ. The CDR3 is 15 residues long. The V and J ends lost 4 bases and 7 bases, in that order; junction bases with no gene match: 8. Complete variable domain (other parts from reference TRBV5-1 and TRBJ2-1): KAGVTQTPRYLIKTRGQQVTLSCSPISGHRSVSWYQQTPGQGLQFLFEYFSETQRNKGNFPGRFSGRQFSNSRSEMNVSTLELGDSALYLCASSPAGLAMNEQFFGPGTRLTVL.

Remarks on this clonotype: This may arise from a read error, as a much more abundant clone is one base away. Here the CDR3 omits its conserved ending phenylalanine or tryptophan, so a read error is the likely source. This chain's CDR3 is CASSQDQGYGYTS. The CDR3 bases are TGTGCCAGCAGCCAAGATCAGGGTTATGGCTACACCTCC. The chain employs TRBV14 and TRBJ1-2, with D tentatively TRBD1 (5 bases). The CDR3 spans 13 residues. From germline, CDR1 is SGHDN and CDR2 FVKESK. V was clipped by 0 bases and J by 5 bases, with 7 bases between them.

The gene calls are TRBV4-1 and TRBJ1-6; D possibly corresponds to TRBD1 (5 bases). From germline, CDR1 is MGHRA and CDR2 YSYEKL. The CDR3 has 16 amino acids. The V end was cut by 3 bases, the J end by 7 bases, with 16 bases between. CDR3 amino acids: CASSHSTGGQNSPLHF. CDR3 nucleotide sequence: TGCGCCAGCAGCCATTCAACAGGAGGGCAAAATTCACCCCTCCACTTT.

The table lists this clonotype with a few counts. A read error may explain this, as a much larger clone is one base away. The chain is built from TRBV6-1 and TRBJ1-6; TRBD1 matches 8 bases. This CDR3 comprises 18 residues. V lost 7 bases to trimming and J lost 1 base; unmatched junction nucleotides: 12. CDR1 and CDR2 from the germline V gene are MNHNS and SASEGT. CDR3 protein: CASKMDREMDSYNSPLHF. The CDR3, as DNA: TGTGCCAGCAAGATGGACAGGGAGATGGATTCCTATAATTCACCCCTCCACTTT.

The genes are TRBV27 and TRBJ2-7; TRBD2 matches at 12 bases. The CDR3 is made up of 14 amino acids. The V gene end was trimmed by 4 bases and the J gene end by 4 bases; junction bases not matched to a gene: 2. Germline V gene lookup returns CDR1 MNHEY and CDR2 SMNVEV (reference sequence). CDR3 sequence (DNA): TGTGCCAGCAGTTCGACTAGCGGGAGTTACGAGCAGTACTTC. It translates to CASSSTSGSYEQYF.